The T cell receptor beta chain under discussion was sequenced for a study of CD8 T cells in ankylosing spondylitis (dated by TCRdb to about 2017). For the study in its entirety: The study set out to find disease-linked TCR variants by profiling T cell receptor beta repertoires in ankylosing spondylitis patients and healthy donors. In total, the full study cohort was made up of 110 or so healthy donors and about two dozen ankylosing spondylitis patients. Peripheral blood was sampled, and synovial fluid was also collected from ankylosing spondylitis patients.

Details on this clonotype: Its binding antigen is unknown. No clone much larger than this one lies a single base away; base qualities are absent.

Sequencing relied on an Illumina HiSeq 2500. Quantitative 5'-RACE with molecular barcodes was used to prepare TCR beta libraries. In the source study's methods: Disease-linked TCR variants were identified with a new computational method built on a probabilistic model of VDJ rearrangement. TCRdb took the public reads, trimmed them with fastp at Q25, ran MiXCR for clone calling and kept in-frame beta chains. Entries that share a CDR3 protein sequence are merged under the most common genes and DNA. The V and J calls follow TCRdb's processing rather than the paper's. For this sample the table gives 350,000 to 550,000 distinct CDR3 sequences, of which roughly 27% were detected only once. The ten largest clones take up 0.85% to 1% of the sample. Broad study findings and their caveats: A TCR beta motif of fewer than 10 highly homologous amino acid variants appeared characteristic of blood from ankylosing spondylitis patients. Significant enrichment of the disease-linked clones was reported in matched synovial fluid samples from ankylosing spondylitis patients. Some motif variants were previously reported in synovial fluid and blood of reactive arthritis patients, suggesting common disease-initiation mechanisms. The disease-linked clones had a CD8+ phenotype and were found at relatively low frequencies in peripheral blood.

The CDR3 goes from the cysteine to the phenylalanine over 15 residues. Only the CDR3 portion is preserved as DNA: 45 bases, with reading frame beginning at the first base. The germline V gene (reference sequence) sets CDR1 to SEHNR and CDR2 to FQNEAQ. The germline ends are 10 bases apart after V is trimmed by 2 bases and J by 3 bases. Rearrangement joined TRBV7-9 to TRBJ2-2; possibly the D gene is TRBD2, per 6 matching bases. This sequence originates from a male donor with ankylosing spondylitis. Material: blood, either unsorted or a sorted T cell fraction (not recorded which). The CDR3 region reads CASSLLASDTGELFF. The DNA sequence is TGTGCCAGCAGCTTATTAGCTAGCGACACCGGGGAGCTGTTTTTT.